Below are 2 T cell receptor beta chains sequenced from a single sample in a study of T-cell memory formation after mild COVID-19. TCRdb analysed the 5' RACE reads with MiXCR anew, one entry per CDR3 protein. This sample has approximately 490,000 distinct CDR3 sequences; roughly 21% occur once, and the top ten carry roughly an eighth. Sample: PBMCs or a T cell subset sorted from them (not recorded which). These TCRs come from an adult woman who had mild COVID-19 (a few samples of this study predate the infection). Cell type and time point are not known.

V gene TRBV2 combines with J gene TRBJ2-5; a weak D match, TRBD1 (5 bases). The CDR3 has 15 residues. Germline V gives CDR1 SNHLY, CDR2 FYNNEI. V was cut by 3 bases and J by 5 bases, with 16 bases left in between. The CDR3 nucleotides read TGTGCCAGCAGTGAGGTCACAGGTCCATTGGAGACCCAGTACTTC. It is translated as CASSEVTGPLETQYF. The variable domain in full, with the rest retrieved from reference TRBV2 and TRBJ2-5, is EPEVTQTPSHQVTQMGQEVILRCVPISNHLYFYWYRQILGQKVEFLVSFYNNEISEKSEIFDDQFSVERPDGSNFTLKIRSTKLEDSAMYFCASSEVTGPLETQYFGPGTRLLVL.

This clonotype was recorded a few times. The chain recombines TRBV27 with TRBJ2-6, with 7 bases matching TRBD1. Per germline, CDR1 MNHEY and CDR2 SMNVEV (reference sequence). V lost 2 bases, J lost 2 bases, and 3 bases stayed unmatched. The CDR3 loop spans 16 amino acids. The CDR3 reads CASSLQGQAGANVLTF. The CDR3 nucleotides read TGTGCCAGCAGTTTACAAGGACAGGCTGGGGCCAACGTCCTGACTTTC.